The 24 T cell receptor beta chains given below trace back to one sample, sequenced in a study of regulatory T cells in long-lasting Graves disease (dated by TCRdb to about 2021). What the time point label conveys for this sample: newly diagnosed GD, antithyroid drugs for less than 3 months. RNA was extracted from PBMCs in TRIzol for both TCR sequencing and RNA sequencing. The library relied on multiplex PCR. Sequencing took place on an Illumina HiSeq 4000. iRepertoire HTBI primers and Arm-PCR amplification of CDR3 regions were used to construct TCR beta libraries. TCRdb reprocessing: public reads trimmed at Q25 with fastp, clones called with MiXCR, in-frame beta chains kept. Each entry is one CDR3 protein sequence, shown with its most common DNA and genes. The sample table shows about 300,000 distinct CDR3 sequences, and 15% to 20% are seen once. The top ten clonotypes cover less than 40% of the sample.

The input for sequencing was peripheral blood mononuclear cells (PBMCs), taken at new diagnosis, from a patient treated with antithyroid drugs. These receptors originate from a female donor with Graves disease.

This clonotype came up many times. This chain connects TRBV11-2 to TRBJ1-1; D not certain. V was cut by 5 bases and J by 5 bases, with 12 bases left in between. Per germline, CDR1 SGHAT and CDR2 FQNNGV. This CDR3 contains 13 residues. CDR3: CASSPDRDTEAFF. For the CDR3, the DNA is TGTGCCAGCAGCCCCGACCGAGATACTGAAGCTTTCTTT.

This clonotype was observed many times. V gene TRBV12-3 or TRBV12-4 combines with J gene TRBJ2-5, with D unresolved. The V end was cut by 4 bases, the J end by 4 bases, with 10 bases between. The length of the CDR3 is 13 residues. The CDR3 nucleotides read TGTGCCAGCAGTTCAGAAATCGGAGAGACCCAGTACTTC. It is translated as CASSSEIGETQYF.

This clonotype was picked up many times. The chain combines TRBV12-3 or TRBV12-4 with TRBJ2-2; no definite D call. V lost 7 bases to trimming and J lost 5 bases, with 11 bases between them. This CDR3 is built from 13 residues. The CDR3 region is CASTPMGTGELFF. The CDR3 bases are TGTGCCAGCACCCCCATGGGAACCGGGGAGCTGTTTTTT.

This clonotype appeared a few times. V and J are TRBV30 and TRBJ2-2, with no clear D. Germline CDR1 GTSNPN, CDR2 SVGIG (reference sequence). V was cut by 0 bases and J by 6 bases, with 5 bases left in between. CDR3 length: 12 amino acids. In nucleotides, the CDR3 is TGTGCCTGGAGTGTAGTGTCCGGGGAGCTGTTTTTT. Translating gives CAWSVVSGELFF.

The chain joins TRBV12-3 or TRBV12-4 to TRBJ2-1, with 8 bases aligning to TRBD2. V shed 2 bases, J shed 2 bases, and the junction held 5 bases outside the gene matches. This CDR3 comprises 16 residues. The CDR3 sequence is CASSLIGSGTYNEQFF. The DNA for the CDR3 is TGTGCCAGCAGTTTAATAGGTAGCGGGACCTACAATGAGCAGTTCTTC.

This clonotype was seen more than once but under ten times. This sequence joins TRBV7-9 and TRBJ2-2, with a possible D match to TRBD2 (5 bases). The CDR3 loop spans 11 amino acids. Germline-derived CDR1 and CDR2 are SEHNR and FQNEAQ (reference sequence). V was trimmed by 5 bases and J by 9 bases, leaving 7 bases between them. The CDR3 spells CASSPDWELFF. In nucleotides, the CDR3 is TGTGCCAGCAGCCCGGACTGGGAGCTGTTTTTT.

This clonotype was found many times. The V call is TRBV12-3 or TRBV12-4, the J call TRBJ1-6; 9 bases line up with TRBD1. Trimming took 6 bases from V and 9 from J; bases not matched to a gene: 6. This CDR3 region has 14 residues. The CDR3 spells CASSSDRGTSPLHF. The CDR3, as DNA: TGTGCCAGCAGCTCGGACAGGGGAACTTCACCCCTCCACTTT.

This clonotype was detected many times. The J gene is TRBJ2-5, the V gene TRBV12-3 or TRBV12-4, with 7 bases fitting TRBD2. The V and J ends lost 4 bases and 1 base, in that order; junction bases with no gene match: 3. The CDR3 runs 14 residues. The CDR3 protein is CASSSWEGQETQYF. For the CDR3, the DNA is TGTGCCAGCAGTTCGTGGGAGGGCCAAGAGACCCAGTACTTC.

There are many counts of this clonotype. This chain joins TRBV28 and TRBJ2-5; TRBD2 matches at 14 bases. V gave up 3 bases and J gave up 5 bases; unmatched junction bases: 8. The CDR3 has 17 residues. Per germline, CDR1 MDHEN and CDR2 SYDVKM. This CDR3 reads CASSFGGTSGSWETQYF. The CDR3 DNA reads TGTGCCAGCAGTTTCGGGGGGACTAGCGGGAGTTGGGAGACCCAGTACTTC.

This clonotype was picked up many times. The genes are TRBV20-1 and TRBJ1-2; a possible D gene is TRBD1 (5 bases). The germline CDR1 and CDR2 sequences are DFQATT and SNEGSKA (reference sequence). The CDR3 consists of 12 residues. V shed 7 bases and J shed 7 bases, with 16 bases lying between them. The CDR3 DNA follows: TGCAGTGTCCCAGACCGGGGGAGTGGCTACACCTTC. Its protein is CSVPDRGSGYTF.

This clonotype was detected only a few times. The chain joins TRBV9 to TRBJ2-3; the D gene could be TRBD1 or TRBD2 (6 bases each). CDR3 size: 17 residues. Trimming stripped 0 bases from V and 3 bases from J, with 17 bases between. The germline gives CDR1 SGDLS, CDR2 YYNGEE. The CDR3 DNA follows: TGTGCCAGCAGCGTAGCACCCGGGGGCGCAGGGACAGATACGCAGTATTTT. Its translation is CASSVAPGGAGTDTQYF.

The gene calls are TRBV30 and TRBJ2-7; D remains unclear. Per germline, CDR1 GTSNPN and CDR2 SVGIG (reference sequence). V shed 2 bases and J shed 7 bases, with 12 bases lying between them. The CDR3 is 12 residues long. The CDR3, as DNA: TGTGCCTGGAGTACGAACACCTGGGAGCAGTACTTC. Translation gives CAWSTNTWEQYF.

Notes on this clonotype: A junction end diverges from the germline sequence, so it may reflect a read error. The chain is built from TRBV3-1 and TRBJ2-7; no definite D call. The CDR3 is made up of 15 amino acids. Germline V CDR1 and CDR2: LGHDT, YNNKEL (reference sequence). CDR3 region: CASSQDPISSYEQCF. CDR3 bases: TGTGCCAGCAGCCAAGATCCAATCAGCTCCTACGAGCAGTGCTTC.

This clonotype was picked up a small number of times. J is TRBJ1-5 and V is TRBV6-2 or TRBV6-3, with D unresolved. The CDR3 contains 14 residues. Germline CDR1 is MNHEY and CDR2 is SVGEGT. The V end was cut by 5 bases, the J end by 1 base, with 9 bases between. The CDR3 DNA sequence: TGTGCCAGCAGTGAAGCTTGGAGCAATCAGCCCCAGCATTTT. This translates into CASSEAWSNQPQHF.

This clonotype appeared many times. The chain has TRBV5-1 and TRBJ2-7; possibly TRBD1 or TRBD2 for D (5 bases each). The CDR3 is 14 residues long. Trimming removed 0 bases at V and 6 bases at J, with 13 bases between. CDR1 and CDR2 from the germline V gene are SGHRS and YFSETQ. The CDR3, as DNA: TGCGCCAGCAGCTTGGGGGACGGAACATCCGAGCAGTACTTC. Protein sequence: CASSLGDGTSEQYF.

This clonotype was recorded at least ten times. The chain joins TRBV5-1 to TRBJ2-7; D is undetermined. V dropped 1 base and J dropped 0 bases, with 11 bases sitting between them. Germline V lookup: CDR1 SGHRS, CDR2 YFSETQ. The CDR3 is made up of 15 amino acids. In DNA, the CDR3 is TGCGCCAGCAGCTTGTACCCAGCGAGCTCCTACGAGCAGTACTTC. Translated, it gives CASSLYPASSYEQYF.

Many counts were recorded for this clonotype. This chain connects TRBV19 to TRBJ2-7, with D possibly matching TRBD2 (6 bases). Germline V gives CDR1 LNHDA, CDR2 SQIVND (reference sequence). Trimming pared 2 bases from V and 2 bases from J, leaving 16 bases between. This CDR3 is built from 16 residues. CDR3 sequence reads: CASSITRAGSAYEQYF. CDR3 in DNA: TGTGCCAGTAGTATAACCAGGGCGGGATCAGCCTACGAGCAGTACTTC.

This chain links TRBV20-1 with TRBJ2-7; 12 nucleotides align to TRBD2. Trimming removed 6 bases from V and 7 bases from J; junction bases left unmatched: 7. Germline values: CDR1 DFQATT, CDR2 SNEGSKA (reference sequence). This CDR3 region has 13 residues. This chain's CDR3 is CSANLAGGGEQYF. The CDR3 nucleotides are TGCAGTGCCAATCTAGCGGGGGGGGGAGAGCAGTACTTC.

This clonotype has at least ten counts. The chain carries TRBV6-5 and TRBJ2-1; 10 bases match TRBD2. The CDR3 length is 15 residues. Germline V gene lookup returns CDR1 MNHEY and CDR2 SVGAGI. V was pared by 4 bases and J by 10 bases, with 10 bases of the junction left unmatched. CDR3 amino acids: CASSSGLAEPGEQFF. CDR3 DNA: TGTGCCAGCAGTTCCGGACTAGCGGAGCCGGGGGAGCAGTTCTTC.

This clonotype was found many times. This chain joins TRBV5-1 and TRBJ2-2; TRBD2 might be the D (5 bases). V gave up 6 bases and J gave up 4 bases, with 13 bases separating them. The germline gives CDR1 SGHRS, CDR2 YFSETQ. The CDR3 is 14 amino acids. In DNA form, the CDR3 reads TGCGCCAGCAATCCCTCGCGGGTCACCGGGGAGCTGTTTTTT. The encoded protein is CASNPSRVTGELFF.

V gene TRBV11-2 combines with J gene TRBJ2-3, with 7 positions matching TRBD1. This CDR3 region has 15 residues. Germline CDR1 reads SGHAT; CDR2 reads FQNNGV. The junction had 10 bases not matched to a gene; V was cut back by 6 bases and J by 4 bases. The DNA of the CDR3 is TGTGCCAGCAGTGCCTCAGGGGGTACATCAGATACGCAGTATTTT. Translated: CASSASGGTSDTQYF.

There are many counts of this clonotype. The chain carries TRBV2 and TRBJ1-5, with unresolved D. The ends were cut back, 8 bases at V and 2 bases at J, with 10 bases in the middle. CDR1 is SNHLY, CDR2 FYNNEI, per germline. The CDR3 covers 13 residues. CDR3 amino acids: CASAESGNQPQHF. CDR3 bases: TGTGCCAGCGCTGAGAGTGGCAATCAGCCCCAGCATTTT.

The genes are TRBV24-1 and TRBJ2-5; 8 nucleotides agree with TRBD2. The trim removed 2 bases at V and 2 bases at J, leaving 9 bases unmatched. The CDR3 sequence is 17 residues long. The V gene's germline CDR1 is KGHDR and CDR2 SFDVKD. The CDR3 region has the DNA TGTGCCACCAGTGATTCCCCGTTGGTAGCGGGACAAGAGACCCAGTACTTC. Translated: CATSDSPLVAGQETQYF.

The CDR3 coding sequence is TGCGCCAGCAGCCTGGGGGGAGCAGGATTAGGGGAGACCCAGTACTTC. Residues: CASSLGGAGLGETQYF. The chain links TRBV5-1 to TRBJ2-5, with D perhaps matching TRBD2 (6 bases). Trimming took 4 bases from V and 5 from J, leaving 21 bases between them. Looked up from germline, CDR1 is SGHRS and CDR2 is YFSETQ. This CDR3 contains 16 residues.